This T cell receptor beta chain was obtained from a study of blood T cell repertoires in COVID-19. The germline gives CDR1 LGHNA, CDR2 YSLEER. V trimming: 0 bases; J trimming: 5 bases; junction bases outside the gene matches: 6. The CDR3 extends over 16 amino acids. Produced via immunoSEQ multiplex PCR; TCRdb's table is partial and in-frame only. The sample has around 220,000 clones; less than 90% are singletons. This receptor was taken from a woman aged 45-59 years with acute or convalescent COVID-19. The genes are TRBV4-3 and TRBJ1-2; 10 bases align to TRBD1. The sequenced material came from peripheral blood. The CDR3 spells CASSQDPRTGGYGYTF. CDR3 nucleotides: TGCGCCAGCAGCCAAGATCCAAGGACAGGGGGTTATGGCTACACCTTC.